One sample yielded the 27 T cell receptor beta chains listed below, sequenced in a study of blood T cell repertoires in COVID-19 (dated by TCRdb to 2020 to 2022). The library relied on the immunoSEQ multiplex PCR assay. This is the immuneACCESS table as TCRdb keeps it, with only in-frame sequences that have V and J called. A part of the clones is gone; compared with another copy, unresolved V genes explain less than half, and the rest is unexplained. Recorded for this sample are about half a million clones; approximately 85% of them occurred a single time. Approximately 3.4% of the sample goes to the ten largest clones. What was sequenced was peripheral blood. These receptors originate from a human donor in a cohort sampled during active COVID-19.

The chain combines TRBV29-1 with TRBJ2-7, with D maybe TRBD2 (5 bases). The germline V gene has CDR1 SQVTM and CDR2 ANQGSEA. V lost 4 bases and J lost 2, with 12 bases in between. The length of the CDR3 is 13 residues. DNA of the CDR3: TGCAGCGTTGGAGGGCAAGCCACCTACGAGCAGTACTTC. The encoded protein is CSVGGQATYEQYF.

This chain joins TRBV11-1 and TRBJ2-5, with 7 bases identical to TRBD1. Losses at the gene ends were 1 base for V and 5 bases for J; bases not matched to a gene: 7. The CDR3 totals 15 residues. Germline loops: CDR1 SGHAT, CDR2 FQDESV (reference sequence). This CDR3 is CASSLDRQGDETQYF. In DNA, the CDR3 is TGTGCCAGCAGCTTAGATCGACAGGGTGACGAGACCCAGTACTTC. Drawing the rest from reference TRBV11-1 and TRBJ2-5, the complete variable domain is EAEVAQSPRYKITEKSQAVAFWCDPISGHATLYWYRQILGQGPELLVQFQDESVVDDSQLPKDRFSAERLKGVDSTLKIQPAELGDSAMYLCASSLDRQGDETQYFGPGTRLLVL.

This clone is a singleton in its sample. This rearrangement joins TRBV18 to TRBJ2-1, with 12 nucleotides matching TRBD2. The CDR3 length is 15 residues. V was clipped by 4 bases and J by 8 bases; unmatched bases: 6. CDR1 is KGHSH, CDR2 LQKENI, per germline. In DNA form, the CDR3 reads TGTGCCAGCTCACGACTAGCGGGAGAGCTGGATGAGCAGTTCTTC. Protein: CASSRLAGELDEQFF. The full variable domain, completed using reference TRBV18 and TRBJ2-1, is NAGVMQNPRHLVRRRGQEARLRCSPMKGHSHVYWYRQLPEEGLKFMVYLQKENIIDESGMPKERFSAEFPKEGPSILRIQQVVRGDSAAYFCASSRLAGELDEQFFGPGTRLTVL.

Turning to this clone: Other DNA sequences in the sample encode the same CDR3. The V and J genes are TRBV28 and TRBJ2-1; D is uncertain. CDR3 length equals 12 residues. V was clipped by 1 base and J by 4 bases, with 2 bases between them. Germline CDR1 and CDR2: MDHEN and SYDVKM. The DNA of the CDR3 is TGTGCCAGCAGTTTATCTTACAATGAGCAGTTCTTC. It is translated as CASSLSYNEQFF. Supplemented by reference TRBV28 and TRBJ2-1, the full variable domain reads DVKVTQSSRYLVKRTGEKVFLECVQDMDHENMFWYRQDPGLGLRLIYFSYDVKMKEKGDIPEGYSVSREKKERFSLILESASTNQTSMYLCASSLSYNEQFFGPGTRLTVL.

For the CDR3, the DNA is TGTGCCAGCAGCCCCGGGACAGCTTACAATCAGCCCCAGCATTTT. It yields the protein CASSPGTAYNQPQHF. The chain is built from TRBV7-2 and TRBJ1-5; 7 nucleotides match TRBD1. The CDR3 is 15 amino acids. V was pared by 5 bases and J by 3 bases, with 7 bases of the junction left unmatched. CDR1 SGHTA and CDR2 FQGNSA come from the germline V gene.

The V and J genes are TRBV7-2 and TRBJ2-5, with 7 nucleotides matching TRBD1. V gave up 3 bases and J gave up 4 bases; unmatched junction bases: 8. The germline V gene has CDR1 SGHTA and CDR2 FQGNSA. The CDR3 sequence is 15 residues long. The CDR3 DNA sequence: TGTGCCAGCAGCTTCTCGCACAGGGGCTCAGAGACCCAGTACTTC. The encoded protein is CASSFSHRGSETQYF.

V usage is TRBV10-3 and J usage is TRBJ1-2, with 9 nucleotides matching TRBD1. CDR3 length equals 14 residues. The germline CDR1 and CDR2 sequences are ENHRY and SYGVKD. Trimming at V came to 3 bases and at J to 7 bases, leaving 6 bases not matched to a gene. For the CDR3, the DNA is TGTGCCATCAGTGAAACCAACAGGGGGCTTGGCTACACCTTC. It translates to CAISETNRGLGYTF.

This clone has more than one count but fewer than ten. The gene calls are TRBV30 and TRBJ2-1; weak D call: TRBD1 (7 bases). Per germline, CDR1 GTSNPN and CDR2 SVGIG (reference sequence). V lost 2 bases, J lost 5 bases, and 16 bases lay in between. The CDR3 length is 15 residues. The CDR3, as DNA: TGTGCCTGGAGTCCACAGGGGAGGCGCCACAATGAGCAGTTCTTC. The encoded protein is CAWSPQGRRHNEQFF.

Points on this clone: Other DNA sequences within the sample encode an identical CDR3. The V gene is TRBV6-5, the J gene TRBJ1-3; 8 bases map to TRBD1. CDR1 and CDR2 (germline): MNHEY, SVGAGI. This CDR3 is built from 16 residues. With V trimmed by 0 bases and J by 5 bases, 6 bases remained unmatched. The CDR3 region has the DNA TGTGCCAGCAGTTACTCGTTTCAGGGGGCGCGAAACACCATATATTTT. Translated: CASSYSFQGARNTIYF.

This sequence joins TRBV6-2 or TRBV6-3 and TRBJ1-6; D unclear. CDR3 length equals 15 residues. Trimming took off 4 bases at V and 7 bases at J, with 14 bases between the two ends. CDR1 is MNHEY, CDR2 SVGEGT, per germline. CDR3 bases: TGTGCCAGCAGTTTACAGCAGATCCTCAATTCACCCCTCCACTTT. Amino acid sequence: CASSLQQILNSPLHF.

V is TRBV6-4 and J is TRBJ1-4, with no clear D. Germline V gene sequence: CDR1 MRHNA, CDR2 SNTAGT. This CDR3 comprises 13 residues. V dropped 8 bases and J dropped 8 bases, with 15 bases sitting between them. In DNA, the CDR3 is TGTGCCAGCGCTCTCTTCTTTGGCGAAAAACTGTTTTTT. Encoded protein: CASALFFGEKLFF.

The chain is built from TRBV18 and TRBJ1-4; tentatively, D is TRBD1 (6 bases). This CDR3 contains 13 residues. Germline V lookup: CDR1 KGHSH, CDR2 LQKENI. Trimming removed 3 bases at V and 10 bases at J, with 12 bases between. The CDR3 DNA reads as TGTGCCAGCTCACCGGGGGCAGACGTAAAACTGTTTTTT. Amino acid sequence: CASSPGADVKLFF.

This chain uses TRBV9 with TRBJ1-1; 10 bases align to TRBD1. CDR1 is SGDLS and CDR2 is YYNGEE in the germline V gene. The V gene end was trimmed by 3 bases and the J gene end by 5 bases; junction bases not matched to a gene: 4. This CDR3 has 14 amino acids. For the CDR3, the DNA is TGTGCCAGCAGCGGACAGGGGGCGTCGACTGAAGCTTTCTTT. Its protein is CASSGQGASTEAFF.

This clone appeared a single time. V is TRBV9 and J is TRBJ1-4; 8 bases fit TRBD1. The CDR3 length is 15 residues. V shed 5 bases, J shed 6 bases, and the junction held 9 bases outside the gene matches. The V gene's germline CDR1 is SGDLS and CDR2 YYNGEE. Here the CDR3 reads CASSVTRGQDEKLFF. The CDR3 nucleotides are TGTGCCAGCAGTGTAACCAGGGGGCAGGATGAAAAACTGTTTTTT.

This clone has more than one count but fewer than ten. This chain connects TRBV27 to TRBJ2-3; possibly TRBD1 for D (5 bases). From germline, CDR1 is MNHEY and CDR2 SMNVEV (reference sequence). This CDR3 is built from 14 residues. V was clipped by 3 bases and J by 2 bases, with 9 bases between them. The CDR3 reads CASSLARVTDTQYF. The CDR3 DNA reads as TGTGCCAGCAGTTTGGCCAGGGTCACAGATACGCAGTATTTT.

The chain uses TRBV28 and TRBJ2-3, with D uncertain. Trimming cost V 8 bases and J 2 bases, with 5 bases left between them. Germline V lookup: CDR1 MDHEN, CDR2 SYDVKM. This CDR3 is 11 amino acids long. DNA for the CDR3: TGTGCCAGCCAATTCACAGATACGCAGTATTTT. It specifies CASQFTDTQYF.

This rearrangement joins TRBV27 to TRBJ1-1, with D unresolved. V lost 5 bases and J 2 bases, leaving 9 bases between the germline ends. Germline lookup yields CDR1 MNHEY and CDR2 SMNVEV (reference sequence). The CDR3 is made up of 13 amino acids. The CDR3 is CASSLRINTEAFF. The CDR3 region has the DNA TGTGCCAGCAGTCTGCGAATTAACACTGAAGCTTTCTTT.

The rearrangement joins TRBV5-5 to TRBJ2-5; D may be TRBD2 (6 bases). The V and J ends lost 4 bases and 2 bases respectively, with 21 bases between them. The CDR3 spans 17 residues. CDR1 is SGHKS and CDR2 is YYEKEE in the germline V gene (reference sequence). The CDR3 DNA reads TGTGCCAGCAGCAGAACCGGGCGGACGGCGGGACAAGAGACCCAGTACTTC. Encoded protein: CASSRTGRTAGQETQYF.

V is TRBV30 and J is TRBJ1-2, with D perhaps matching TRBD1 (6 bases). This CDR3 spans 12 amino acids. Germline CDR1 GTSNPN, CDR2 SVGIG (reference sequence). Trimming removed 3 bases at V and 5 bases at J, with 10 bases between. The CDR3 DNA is TGTGCCTGGAGCCCAGGACAGTATGGCTACACCTTC. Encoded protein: CAWSPGQYGYTF.

Here the CDR3 reads CASSHREGEEKLFF. CDR3 nucleotides: TGTGCCAGCAGCCACAGGGAGGGTGAGGAAAAACTGTTTTTT. The rearrangement uses TRBV3-1 (or the pseudogene TRBV3-2) and TRBJ1-4; D is perhaps TRBD1 (5 bases). Germline V gene data show CDR1 as LGHDT and CDR2 as YNNKEL (reference sequence). The CDR3 is 14 amino acids. Trimming took 3 bases from V and 8 from J, leaving 13 bases between them.

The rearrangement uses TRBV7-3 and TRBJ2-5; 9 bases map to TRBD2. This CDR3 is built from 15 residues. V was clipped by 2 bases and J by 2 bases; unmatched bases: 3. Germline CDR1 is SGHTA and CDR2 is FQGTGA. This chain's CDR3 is CASSLLAGLQETQYF. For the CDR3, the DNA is TGTGCCAGCAGCTTACTAGCGGGACTACAAGAGACCCAGTACTTC.

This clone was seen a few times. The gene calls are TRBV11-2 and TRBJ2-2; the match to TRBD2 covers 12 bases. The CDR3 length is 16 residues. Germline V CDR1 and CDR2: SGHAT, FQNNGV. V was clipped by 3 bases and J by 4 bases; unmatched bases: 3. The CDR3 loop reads CASSFPTSGSTGELFF. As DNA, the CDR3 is TGTGCCAGCAGCTTCCCGACTAGCGGGAGCACCGGGGAGCTGTTTTTT.

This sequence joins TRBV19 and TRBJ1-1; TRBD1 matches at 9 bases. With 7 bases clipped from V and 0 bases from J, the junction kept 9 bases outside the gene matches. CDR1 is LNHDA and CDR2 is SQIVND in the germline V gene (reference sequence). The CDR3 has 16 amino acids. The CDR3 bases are TGTGCCAGTACCCCCGGACAGGGGCGGATGAACACTGAAGCTTTCTTT. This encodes CASTPGQGRMNTEAFF.

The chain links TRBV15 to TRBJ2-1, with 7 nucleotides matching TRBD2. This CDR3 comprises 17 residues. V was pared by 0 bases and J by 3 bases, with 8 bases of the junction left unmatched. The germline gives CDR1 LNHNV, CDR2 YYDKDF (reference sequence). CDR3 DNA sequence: TGTGCCACCAGCAGAGATGGTAGGTGGGAGGGCTACAATGAGCAGTTCTTC. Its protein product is CATSRDGRWEGYNEQFF.

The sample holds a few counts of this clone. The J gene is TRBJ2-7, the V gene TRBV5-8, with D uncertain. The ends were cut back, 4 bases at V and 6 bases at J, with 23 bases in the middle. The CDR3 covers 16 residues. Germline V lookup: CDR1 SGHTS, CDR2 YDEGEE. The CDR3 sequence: CASSAPDGASRGEQYF. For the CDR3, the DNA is TGTGCCAGCAGCGCCCCCGACGGTGCCTCCCGAGGCGAGCAGTACTTC.

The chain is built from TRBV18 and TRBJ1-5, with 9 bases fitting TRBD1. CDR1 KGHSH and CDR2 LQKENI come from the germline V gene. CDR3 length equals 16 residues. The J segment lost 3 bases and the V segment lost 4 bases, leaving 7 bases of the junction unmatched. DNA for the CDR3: TGTGCCAGCTCACAAGCCGGGACAGGGAACAATCAGCCCCAGCATTTT. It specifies CASSQAGTGNNQPQHF.

CDR3 nucleotides: TGTGCCACCAGTGATGGAGACAGGGATGACACTGAAGCTTTCTTT. It yields the protein CATSDGDRDDTEAFF. The chain combines TRBV24-1 with TRBJ1-1; 7 positions match TRBD1. The CDR3 runs 15 residues. The junction had 6 bases not matched to a gene; V was cut back by 3 bases and J by 3 bases. Germline CDR1 KGHDR, CDR2 SFDVKD.